Listed below are T cell receptor beta chains from one sample, sequenced in a study of T cell responses to AZD1222 COVID-19 vaccine. Clones were sequenced by immunoSEQ multiplex PCR, and TCRdb holds only the in-frame ones, with some missing. The profile shows 160,000 or so clones, approximately 94% of them singletons. Sequencing was performed on peripheral blood, taken 28 days after the second AZD1222 dose. All receptors come from an adult who received the AZD1222 COVID-19 vaccine. Both conserved end residues are part of each CDR3. The D gene is left open where the match is weak. Some rows mark clone size as missing; the rest say once, few, many or name a class of expanded clone.

>TRBV30|TRBJ1-1|.|.
CAWSPRPPGAFF
TGTGCCTGGAGTCCTCGCCCCCCGGGAGCTTTCTTT
>TRBV30|TRBJ2-7|.|.
CAWGPGAYEQYF
TGTGCCTGGGGACCGGGGGCCTACGAGCAGTACTTC
>TRBV4-2|TRBJ2-1|.|.
CASSQRLVNEQFF
TGTGCCAGCAGCCAACGACTAGTCAATGAGCAGTTCTTC
>TRBV18|TRBJ1-2|TRBD1|.
CASSPQGQGGYGYTF
TGTGCCAGCTCACCACAAGGACAGGGCGGCTATGGCTACACCTTC
>TRBV29-1|TRBJ2-2|.|.
CSVEDPTNTGELFF
TGCAGCGTTGAAGATCCTACGAACACCGGGGAGCTGTTTTTT
>TRBV2|TRBJ2-7|TRBD1|.
CASSGTRDRSSYEQYF
TGTGCCAGCAGTGGAACTCGGGACAGATCATCCTACGAGCAGTACTTC
>TRBV11-2|TRBJ2-3|.|.
CASSLNKDTQYF
TGTGCCAGCAGCCTAAACAAGGATACGCAGTATTTT
>TRBV30|TRBJ1-2|.|.
CACDGQGGYGYTF
TGTGCCTGTGACGGGCAAGGCGGCTATGGCTACACCTTC
>TRBV4-1|TRBJ2-1|.|.
CASSQTGSSYNEQFF
TGCGCCAGCAGCCAAACAGGGAGCTCCTACAATGAGCAGTTCTTC
>TRBV7-2|TRBJ1-1|.|.
CASSSRAANTEAFF
TGTGCCAGCAGCTCCCGGGCAGCTAACACTGAAGCTTTCTTT
>TRBV9|TRBJ2-1|.|.
CASSVVKEGEQFF
TGTGCCAGCAGCGTAGTCAAAGAAGGCGAGCAGTTCTTC
>TRBV19|TRBJ2-3|.|.
CASSIVSAHTDTQYF
TGTGCCAGTAGTATTGTATCAGCGCACACAGATACGCAGTATTTT
>TRBV10-3|TRBJ1-2|.|.
CAISESDKNGYTF
TGTGCCATCAGTGAGTCGGACAAAAACGGCTACACCTTC
>TRBV28|TRBJ1-3|TRBD1|.
CASSGRDRISGNTIYF
TGTGCCAGCAGTGGGAGGGACAGAATCTCTGGAAACACCATATATTTT
>TRBV11-2|TRBJ2-7|.|.
CASSFYPYEQYF
TGTGCCAGCAGCTTCTATCCCTACGAGCAGTACTTC
>TRBV7-9|TRBJ1-3|.|.
CASSLHRTAGNTIYF
TGTGCCAGCAGCTTGCACCGGACAGCTGGAAACACCATATATTTT
>TRBV19|TRBJ2-2|.|.
CASSISGRYTGELFF
TGTGCCAGTAGTATCTCTGGCAGATACACCGGGGAGCTGTTTTTT
>TRBV12-3/TRBV12-4|TRBJ1-2|.|.
CASRVGLNYGYTF
TGTGCCAGCAGGGTGGGCTTGAACTATGGCTACACCTTC
>TRBV5-5|TRBJ1-6|TRBD1|.
CASSLGRTGGAENSPLHF
TGTGCCAGCAGCTTGGGGAGGACAGGGGGCGCCGAAAATTCACCCCTCCACTTT
>TRBV6-1|TRBJ1-4|.|.
CAGRKATNEKLFF
TGTGCCGGCCGCAAGGCAACTAATGAAAAACTGTTTTTT
>TRBV19|TRBJ2-1|TRBD2|.
CASSIDASGRNEQFF
TGTGCCAGTAGTATAGATGCTAGCGGGAGGAATGAGCAGTTCTTC
>TRBV19|TRBJ1-5|.|once
CASSIGRENQPQHF
TGTGCCAGTAGTATTGGCCGGGAGAATCAGCCCCAGCATTTT
>TRBV6-5|TRBJ2-1|.|.
CASSSLTDNEQFF
TGTGCCAGCAGTTCCCTCACCGACAATGAGCAGTTCTTC
>TRBV4-1|TRBJ2-7|.|.
CASSFGPLYDEQYF
TGCGCCAGCAGCTTCGGACCGCTTTACGACGAGCAGTACTTC
>TRBV30|TRBJ1-1|.|.
CAWTPGGEAFF
TGTGCCTGGACCCCGGGGGGCGAAGCTTTCTTT
>TRBV5-1|TRBJ1-2|.|.
CASSFLTVNYGYTF
TGCGCCAGCAGTTTTTTGACAGTAAACTATGGCTACACCTTC
>TRBV7-2|TRBJ1-2|TRBD1|.
CASSLSGGAGYGYTF
TGTGCCAGCAGCTTATCAGGGGGCGCAGGCTATGGCTACACCTTC
>TRBV5-1|TRBJ2-3|TRBD2|.
CASSWGGRTYTDTQYF
TGCGCCAGCAGCTGGGGGGGACGGACTTACACAGATACGCAGTATTTT
>TRBV2|TRBJ1-2|.|.
CATPGSGSAGVMRGYTF
TGTGCCACCCCGGGAAGTGGGAGCGCAGGGGTAATGCGAGGCTACACCTTC
>TRBV27|TRBJ1-5|.|.
CASSPDSNQPQHF
TGTGCCAGCAGTCCTGATAGCAATCAGCCCCAGCATTTT
>TRBV4-1|TRBJ2-1|TRBD1|.
CASSQKFRDRGRSEQFF
TGCGCCAGCAGCCAAAAGTTCCGGGACAGGGGGCGAAGTGAGCAGTTCTTC
>TRBV6-5|TRBJ1-5|TRBD1|.
CASSSTGNLDQPQHF
TGTGCCAGCAGTTCGACAGGGAATCTCGATCAGCCCCAGCATTTT
>TRBV27|TRBJ2-2|.|.
CASSSGLNTGELFF
TGTGCCAGCAGTTCGGGACTGAACACCGGGGAGCTGTTTTTT
>TRBV14|TRBJ2-1|TRBD2|.
CASSLDLAEYNEQFF
TGTGCCAGCAGCCTTGATCTAGCGGAATACAATGAGCAGTTCTTC
>TRBV12-3/TRBV12-4|TRBJ1-5|.|.
CASSLMSDQPQHF
TGTGCCAGCAGTTTAATGTCCGATCAGCCCCAGCATTTT
>TRBV2|TRBJ1-1|.|.
CASHFEQGKNTEAFF
TGTGCCAGCCATTTCGAACAGGGTAAGAACACTGAAGCTTTCTTT
>TRBV11-2|TRBJ2-2|TRBD2|.
CASSPTGLAGDRGTGELFF
TGTGCCAGCAGCCCCACGGGACTAGCGGGAGATAGGGGCACCGGGGAGCTGTTTTTT
>TRBV19|TRBJ2-1|.|.
CASSISGLTYNEQFF
TGTGCCAGTAGTATAAGCGGTCTAACGTACAATGAGCAGTTCTTC
>TRBV5-6|TRBJ1-4|.|.
CASSLAGNNEKLFF
TGTGCCAGCAGCTTGGCCGGAAATAATGAAAAACTGTTTTTT